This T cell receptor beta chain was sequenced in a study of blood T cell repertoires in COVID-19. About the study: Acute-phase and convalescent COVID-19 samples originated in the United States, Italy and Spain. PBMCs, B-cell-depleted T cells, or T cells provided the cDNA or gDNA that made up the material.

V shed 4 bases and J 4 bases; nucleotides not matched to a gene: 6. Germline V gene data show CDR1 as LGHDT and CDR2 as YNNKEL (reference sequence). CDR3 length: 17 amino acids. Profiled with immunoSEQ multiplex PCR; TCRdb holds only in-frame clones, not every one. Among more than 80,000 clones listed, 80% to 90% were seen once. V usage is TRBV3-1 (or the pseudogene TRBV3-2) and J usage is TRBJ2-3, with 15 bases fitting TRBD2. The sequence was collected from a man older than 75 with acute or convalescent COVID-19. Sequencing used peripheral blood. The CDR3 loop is CASSPGTSGGYADTQYF. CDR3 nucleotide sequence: TGTGCCAGCAGCCCCGGGACTAGCGGGGGGTATGCAGATACGCAGTATTTT.